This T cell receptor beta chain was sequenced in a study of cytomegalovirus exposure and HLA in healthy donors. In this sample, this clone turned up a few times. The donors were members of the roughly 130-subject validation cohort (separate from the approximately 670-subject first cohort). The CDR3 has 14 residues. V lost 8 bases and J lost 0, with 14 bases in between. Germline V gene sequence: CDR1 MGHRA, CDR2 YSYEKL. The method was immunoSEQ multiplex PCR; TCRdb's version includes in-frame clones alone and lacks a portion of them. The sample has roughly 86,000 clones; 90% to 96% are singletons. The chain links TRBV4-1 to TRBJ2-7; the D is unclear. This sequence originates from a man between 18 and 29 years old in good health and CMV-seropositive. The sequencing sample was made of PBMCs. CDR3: CASGLGSSSYEQYF. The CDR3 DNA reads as TGCGCCAGCGGCCTCGGGTCGAGCTCCTACGAGCAGTACTTC.